The 22 T cell receptor beta chains below all came from one sample that was sequenced in a study of T cells in Graves' hyperthyroidism and ophthalmopathy. Template material for amplifying TCR beta CDR3 regions consisted of RNA transcripts. TCR CDR3 underwent first-round RT-PCR with the HTBI primer set. TCRdb itself ran the multiplex PCR reads through MiXCR, one entry per CDR3 protein. The table includes some 770,000 distinct CDR3 sequences, about a sixth detected once. Sequencing was performed on blood. These receptors came from a man aged 18 to 29 with Graves' hyperthyroidism.

This clonotype was seen a few times. This chain joins TRBV4-3 and TRBJ2-7, with D perhaps TRBD1 or TRBD2 (5 bases each). This CDR3 contains 15 residues. Deletions cut 2 bases from V and 1 base from J, with 12 bases between. Germline values: CDR1 LGHNA, CDR2 YSLEER. CDR3 in amino acids: CASSQTLAGSYEQYF. CDR3 bases: TGCGCCAGCAGCCAAACCCTAGCAGGGTCCTACGAGCAGTACTTC.

The sample holds a few counts of this clonotype. The chain combines TRBV2 with TRBJ1-2; weak D call: TRBD1 (5 bases). Deletions cut 6 bases from V and 7 bases from J, with 15 bases between. Germline V CDR1 and CDR2: SNHLY, FYNNEI. The CDR3 loop spans 13 amino acids. The CDR3: CASRQMGGSGYTF. The DNA of the CDR3 is TGTGCCAGCAGACAGATGGGGGGGAGTGGCTACACCTTC.

The chain joins TRBV20-1 to TRBJ1-2; D perhaps matches TRBD1 (6 bases). The CDR3 is made up of 12 amino acids. V dropped 6 bases and J dropped 8 bases, with 16 bases sitting between them. CDR1 DFQATT and CDR2 SNEGSKA come from the germline V gene (reference sequence). DNA of the CDR3: TGCAGTGCCCCGGGACAACTCATGGGCTACACCTTC. Amino acids: CSAPGQLMGYTF.

This clonotype occurred once. The junction departs from germline at one end; a sequencing error may be responsible. The V gene is TRBV5-1, the J gene TRBJ2-1, with TRBD2 matching over 14 bases. This CDR3 is 19 amino acids long. Germline V gives CDR1 SGHRS, CDR2 YFSETQ. The CDR3 reads CASSSRLAGGTASYNEQFF. The CDR3 bases are TGTGCCAGCAGTTCCCGACTAGCGGGAGGGACTGCCTCCTACAATGAGCAGTTCTTC. Filled out from reference TRBV5-1 and TRBJ2-1, the complete variable domain reads KAGVTQTPRYLIKTRGQQVTLSCSPISGHRSVSWYQQTPGQGLQFLFEYFSETQRNKGNFPGRFSGRQFSNSRSEMNVSTLELGDSALYLCASSSRLAGGTASYNEQFFGPGTRLTVL.

Written as DNA, the CDR3 is TGCGCCAGCAGCCAAGGGATAGACCCCCGGAACACTGAAGCTTTCTTT. Amino acids: CASSQGIDPRNTEAFF. This chain links TRBV4-3 with TRBJ1-1; D call uncertain. The CDR3 runs to 16 residues. Germline CDR1 is LGHNA and CDR2 is YSLEER. The V and J ends lost 1 base and 1 base respectively, with 13 bases between them.

This clonotype showed up many times. J is TRBJ2-7 and V is TRBV7-3, with a weak D call TRBD2 (6 bases). Germline V lookup: CDR1 SGHTA, CDR2 FQGTGA. Trimming took off 1 base at V and 7 bases at J, with 11 bases between the two ends. The CDR3 contains 13 residues. CDR3 coding DNA: TGTGCCAGCAGCTTAAGTAGGGGAGGAGAGCAGTACTTC. The encoded protein is CASSLSRGGEQYF.

In this sample, this clonotype turned up a few times. This rearrangement joins TRBV9 to TRBJ2-3; either TRBD1 or TRBD2 may supply D (5 bases each). In germline, CDR1 is SGDLS, CDR2 YYNGEE. The CDR3 sequence is 15 residues long. Trimming pared 3 bases from V and 6 bases from J, leaving 17 bases between. The CDR3 sequence: CASSATGTPGDTQYF. As DNA, the CDR3 is TGTGCCAGCAGCGCGACCGGGACCCCCGGGGATACGCAGTATTTT.

This clonotype was seen at least ten times. The V call is TRBV6-1, the J call TRBJ2-3, with D hard to call. The germline V gene encodes CDR1 MNHNS and CDR2 SASEGT. CDR3 length: 14 amino acids. Trimming cost V 1 base and J 5 bases, with 10 bases left between them. CDR3 region: CASSEGARIDTQYF. DNA for the CDR3: TGTGCCAGCAGTGAAGGAGCACGAATAGATACGCAGTATTTT.

In its sample, this clonotype was seen many times. The chain employs TRBV2 and TRBJ1-6; D is unclear. The germline V and J ends were trimmed by 4 bases and 6 bases, with 16 bases remaining between them. This CDR3 contains 16 residues. CDR1 is SNHLY, CDR2 FYNNEI, per germline. The CDR3 coding sequence is TGTGCCAGCAGTGCAGGAGCCCGAGAACTTAATTCACCCCTCCACTTT. Residues: CASSAGARELNSPLHF.

This clonotype has a count of ten or more. The chain uses TRBV24-1 and TRBJ2-2; D is possibly TRBD1 (6 bases). The V end lost 3 bases, the J end lost 3 bases, and 10 bases lay between the germline ends. Germline values: CDR1 KGHDR, CDR2 SFDVKD. CDR3 length equals 15 residues. The CDR3 bases are TGTGCCACCAGTGATGTTTACAGGGACACCGGGGAGCTGTTTTTT. It specifies CATSDVYRDTGELFF.

This clonotype occurred many times. In DNA, the CDR3 is TGTGCCAGTAAGCCGGCGGGGCTCGGAGGAGGCTCTGGAAACACCATATATTTT. It yields the protein CASKPAGLGGGSGNTIYF. This chain links TRBV19 with TRBJ1-3, with D possibly matching TRBD1 (5 bases). The CDR3 contains 18 residues. Trimming pared 7 bases from V and 0 bases from J, leaving 22 bases between. CDR1 and CDR2 from the germline V gene are LNHDA and SQIVND (reference sequence).

Ten or more counts support this clonotype. This chain connects TRBV5-1 to TRBJ1-2; D ambiguous. Per the germline V gene, CDR1 is SGHRS and CDR2 is YFSETQ. V lost 4 bases and J lost 3, with 13 bases in between. The CDR3 totals 14 residues. DNA of the CDR3: TGCGCCAGCAGCGCAGACGGCCTTGACTATGGCTACACCTTC. It translates to CASSADGLDYGYTF.

This clonotype was counted at least ten times. This chain joins TRBV28 and TRBJ2-7, with D unclear. The germline V gene encodes CDR1 MDHEN and CDR2 SYDVKM. This CDR3 has 14 amino acids. V was trimmed by 5 bases and J by 6 bases, leaving 17 bases between them. The CDR3 is CASSNPALSPEQYF. The CDR3 nucleotides are TGTGCCAGCAGTAATCCTGCCCTGTCCCCCGAGCAGTACTTC.

This clonotype was picked up a small number of times. The chain is built from TRBV7-2 and TRBJ2-5, with D possibly being TRBD1 or TRBD2 (5 bases each). From germline, CDR1 is SGHTA and CDR2 FQGNSA. This CDR3 is built from 13 residues. Trimming shortened V by 6 bases and J by 5 bases, and 13 bases separated the two germline ends. The CDR3 loop reads CASRVGAAETQYF. Here the CDR3 DNA reads TGTGCCAGCAGGGTCGGGGCAGCGGAGACCCAGTACTTC. Full variable domain (outside the CDR3, taken from reference TRBV7-2 and TRBJ2-5): GAGVSQSPSNKVTEKGKDVELRCDPISGHTALYWYRQSLGQGLEFLIYFQGNSAPDKSGLPSDRFSAERTGGSVSTLTIQRTQQEDSAVYLCASRVGAAETQYFGPGTRLLVL.

This chain uses TRBV3-1 with TRBJ2-7, with D perhaps given as TRBD1 or TRBD2 (5 bases each). Germline V gene sequence: CDR1 LGHDT, CDR2 YNNKEL (reference sequence). This CDR3 comprises 18 residues. Between the trimmed V and J ends, which lost 0 bases and 0 bases, there was a span of 18 bases. The CDR3 DNA reads TGTGCCAGCAGCCAAGATCGGGGCACCACCTCCGGCTCCTACGAGCAGTACTTC. Residues: CASSQDRGTTSGSYEQYF.

This clonotype was seen repeatedly, ten times or more. This chain joins TRBV7-9 and TRBJ2-5; D remains ambiguous. The CDR3 has 13 residues. CDR1 is SEHNR and CDR2 is FQNEAQ in the germline V gene (reference sequence). V was trimmed by 11 bases and J by 4 bases, leaving 17 bases between them. The CDR3 is CALLGTDGETQYF. For the CDR3, the DNA is TGTGCCCTCCTTGGTACAGACGGAGAGACCCAGTACTTC.

The V and J genes are TRBV29-1 and TRBJ2-1; 8 nucleotides align to TRBD2. In germline, CDR1 is SQVTM, CDR2 ANQGSEA. With 4 bases clipped from V and 12 bases from J, the junction kept 11 bases outside the gene matches. The CDR3 totals 13 residues. The CDR3 DNA sequence: TGCAGCGTTGGGGGGACTAGTTCCTATGGGCAGTTCTTC. Translation: CSVGGTSSYGQFF.

In this sample, this clonotype turned up many times. This CDR3 is CSARRLASEQYF. The CDR3, as DNA: TGCAGTGCTAGGAGACTAGCAAGCGAGCAGTACTTC. The gene calls are TRBV20-1 and TRBJ2-7; the match to TRBD2 covers 7 bases. The trim removed 3 bases at V and 6 bases at J, leaving 5 bases unmatched. Germline CDR1 DFQATT, CDR2 SNEGSKA (reference sequence). The CDR3 has 12 residues.

This clonotype was picked up a small number of times. V and J are TRBV5-1 and TRBJ2-7; 11 positions match TRBD2. This CDR3 has 16 residues. Unmatched junction bases numbered 6, after V lost 4 bases and J lost 0 bases. Germline loops: CDR1 SGHRS, CDR2 YFSETQ. The CDR3, as DNA: TGCGCCAGCAGCCCCCTAACTAGCGGGAGCTCCTACGAGCAGTACTTC. Its protein product is CASSPLTSGSSYEQYF.

The chain uses TRBV7-6 and TRBJ2-1; the match to TRBD2 covers 15 bases. The CDR3 extends over 23 amino acids. CDR1 and CDR2 (germline): SGHVS, FNYEAQ. The ends lost 0 bases at V and 4 bases at J; junction bases unmatched: 19. CDR3 in amino acids: CASSLAIGLAGGPTSVQYNEQFF. The DNA of the CDR3 is TGTGCCAGCAGCTTAGCGATAGGACTAGCGGGAGGGCCGACCTCGGTACAGTACAATGAGCAGTTCTTC.

This clonotype was detected ten times or more. The DNA of the CDR3 is TGTGCCACCAGTGACGTAGGGCGAGATACGCAGTATTTT. Residues: CATSDVGRDTQYF. J is TRBJ2-3 and V is TRBV24-1, with D hard to call. V lost 4 bases and J lost 5, with 9 bases in between. The CDR3 contains 13 residues. The germline V gene encodes CDR1 KGHDR and CDR2 SFDVKD.

The chain is built from TRBV19 and TRBJ2-7, with 7 bases fitting TRBD1. Germline V lookup: CDR1 LNHDA, CDR2 SQIVND (reference sequence). V shed 6 bases, J shed 1 base, and the junction held 9 bases outside the gene matches. The CDR3 loop spans 15 amino acids. Here the CDR3 DNA reads TGTGCCAGTAGCCTTCGGGACAGAAGGTCCTACGAGCAGTACTTC. This gives the protein CASSLRDRRSYEQYF.